This T cell receptor (beta chain) was found in a study of shared clonotypes between healthy human individuals. At the level of the study: In total, the donors were a couple of women and a few men aged 18 to 49.

CD8 memory pooled CD45RO+ cells and CCR7-negative CD45RA+ TemRA cells. On this clone itself: The antigen remains undetermined. At one of its ends the junction is not consistent with the germline gene, which may arise from a read error.

Germline lookup yields CDR1 MNHNY and CDR2 SVGAGI (reference sequence). The CDR3 spans 14 residues. Some clones are missing from TCRdb's copy, which holds only in-frame ones; the method was immunoSEQ multiplex PCR. The sample comprises approximately 82,000 clones, 60% to 70% of which are singletons, and approximately 56% rests with the top ten. Regarding the study as a whole: The naive CD4 repertoires of a few donors were compared, and approximately 4.7% of clonotypes were shared.

This chain uses TRBV6-6 with TRBJ2-7, with D tentatively TRBD2 (7 bases). The source of this sequence is a man aged 30-40 years in good health. Sequenced input: memory CD8+ T cells sorted from blood. The subset is: CD45RO+ cells pooled with CCR7-negative TemRA cells. The CDR3 nucleotides are TGTGCCAGTAGTTTAGGGGGGGGCTCCTACGAGCAGTACTTC. As protein: CASSLGGGSYEQYF.